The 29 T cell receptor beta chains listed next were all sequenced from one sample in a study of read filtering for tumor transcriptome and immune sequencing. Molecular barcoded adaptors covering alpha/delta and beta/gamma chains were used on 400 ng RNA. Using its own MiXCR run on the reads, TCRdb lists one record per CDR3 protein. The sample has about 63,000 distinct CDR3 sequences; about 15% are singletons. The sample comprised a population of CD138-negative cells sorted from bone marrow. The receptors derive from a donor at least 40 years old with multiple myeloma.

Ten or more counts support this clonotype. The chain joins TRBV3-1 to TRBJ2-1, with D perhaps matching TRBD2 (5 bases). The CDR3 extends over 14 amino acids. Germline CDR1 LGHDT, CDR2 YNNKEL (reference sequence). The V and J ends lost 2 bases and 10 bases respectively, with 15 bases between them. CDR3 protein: CASSQLGLAGEQFF. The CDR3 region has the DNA TGTGCCAGCAGCCAACTCGGCCTAGCCGGAGAGCAGTTCTTC.

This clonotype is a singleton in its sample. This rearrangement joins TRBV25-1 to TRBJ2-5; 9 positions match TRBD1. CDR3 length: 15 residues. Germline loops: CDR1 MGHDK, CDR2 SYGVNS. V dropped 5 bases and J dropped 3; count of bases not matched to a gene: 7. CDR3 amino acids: CASSWTGDHKETQYF. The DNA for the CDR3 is TGTGCCAGCAGTTGGACAGGGGACCACAAAGAGACCCAGTACTTC.

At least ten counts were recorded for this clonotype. CDR3 sequence reads: CASSLIRGTTQETQYF. CDR3 DNA sequence: TGTGCCAGCAGTTTGATTCGGGGGACCACACAAGAGACCCAGTACTTC. The chain carries TRBV27 and TRBJ2-5; tentatively, D is TRBD2 (6 bases). Germline loops: CDR1 MNHEY, CDR2 SMNVEV (reference sequence). CDR3 length equals 16 residues. Trimming took 3 bases from V and 2 from J, leaving 16 bases between them.

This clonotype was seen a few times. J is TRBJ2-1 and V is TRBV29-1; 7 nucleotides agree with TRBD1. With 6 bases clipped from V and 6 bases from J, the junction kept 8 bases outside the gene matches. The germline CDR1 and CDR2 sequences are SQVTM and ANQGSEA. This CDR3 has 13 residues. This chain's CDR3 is CSVSTGAGNEQFF. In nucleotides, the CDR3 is TGCAGCGTCAGTACAGGGGCCGGCAATGAGCAGTTCTTC.

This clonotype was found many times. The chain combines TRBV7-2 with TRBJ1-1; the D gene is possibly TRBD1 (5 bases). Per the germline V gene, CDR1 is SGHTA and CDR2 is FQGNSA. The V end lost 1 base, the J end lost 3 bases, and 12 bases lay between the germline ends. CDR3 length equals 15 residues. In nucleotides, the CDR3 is TGTGCCAGCAGCTTAGACGTGGGGCTGGACACTGAAGCTTTCTTT. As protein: CASSLDVGLDTEAFF.

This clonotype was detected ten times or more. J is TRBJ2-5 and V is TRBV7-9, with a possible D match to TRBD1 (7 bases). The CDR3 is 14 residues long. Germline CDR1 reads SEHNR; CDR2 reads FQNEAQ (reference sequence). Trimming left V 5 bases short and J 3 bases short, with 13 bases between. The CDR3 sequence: CASSGGGREETQYF. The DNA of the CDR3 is TGTGCCAGCAGCGGAGGGGGCAGGGAAGAGACCCAGTACTTC.

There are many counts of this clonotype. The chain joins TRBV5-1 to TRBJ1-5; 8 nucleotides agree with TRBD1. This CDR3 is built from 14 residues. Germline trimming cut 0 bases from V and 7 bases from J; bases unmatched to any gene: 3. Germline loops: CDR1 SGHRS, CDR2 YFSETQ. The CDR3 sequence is CASSLGTGRQPQHF. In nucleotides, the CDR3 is TGCGCCAGCAGCTTGGGGACAGGGAGACAGCCCCAGCATTTT.

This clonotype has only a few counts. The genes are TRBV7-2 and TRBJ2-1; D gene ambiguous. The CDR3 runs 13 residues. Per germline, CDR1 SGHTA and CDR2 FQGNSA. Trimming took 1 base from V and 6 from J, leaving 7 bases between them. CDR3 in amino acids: CASSLDNSNEQFF. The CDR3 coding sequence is TGTGCCAGCAGCTTAGACAACAGCAATGAGCAGTTCTTC.

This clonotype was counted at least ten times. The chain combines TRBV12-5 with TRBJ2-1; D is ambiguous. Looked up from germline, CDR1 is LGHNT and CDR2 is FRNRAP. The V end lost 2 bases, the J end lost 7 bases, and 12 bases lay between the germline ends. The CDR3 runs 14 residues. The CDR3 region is CASGLLVKGNEQFF. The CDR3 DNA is TGTGCTAGTGGTTTGTTGGTGAAAGGGAATGAGCAGTTCTTC.

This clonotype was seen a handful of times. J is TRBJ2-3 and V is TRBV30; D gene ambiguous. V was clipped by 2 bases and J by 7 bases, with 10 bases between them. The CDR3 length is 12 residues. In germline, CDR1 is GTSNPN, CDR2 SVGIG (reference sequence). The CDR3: CAWSPPTNTQYF. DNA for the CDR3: TGTGCCTGGAGTCCACCTACGAATACGCAGTATTTT.

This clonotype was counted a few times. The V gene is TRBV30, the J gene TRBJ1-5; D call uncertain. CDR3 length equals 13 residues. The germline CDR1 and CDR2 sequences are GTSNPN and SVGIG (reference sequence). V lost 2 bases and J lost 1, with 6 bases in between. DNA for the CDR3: TGTGCCTGGAGTCCAAGGAGCAATCAGCCCCAGCATTTT. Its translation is CAWSPRSNQPQHF.

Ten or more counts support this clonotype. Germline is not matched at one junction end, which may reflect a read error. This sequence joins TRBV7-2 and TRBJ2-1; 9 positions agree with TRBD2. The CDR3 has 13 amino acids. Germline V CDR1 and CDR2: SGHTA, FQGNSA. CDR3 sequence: CASSLAGRDEQFF. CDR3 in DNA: TGTGCCAGCAGCCTAGCGGGGCGGGATGAGCAGTTCTTC.

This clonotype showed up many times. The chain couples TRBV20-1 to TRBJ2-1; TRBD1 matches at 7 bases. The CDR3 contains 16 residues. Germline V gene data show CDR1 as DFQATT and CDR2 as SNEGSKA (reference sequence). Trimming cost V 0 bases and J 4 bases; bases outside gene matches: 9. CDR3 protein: CSARDHTGQRYNEQFF. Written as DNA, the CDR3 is TGCAGTGCTAGAGACCATACGGGACAGAGGTACAATGAGCAGTTCTTC.

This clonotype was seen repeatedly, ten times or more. Written as DNA, the CDR3 is TGTGCCATCAGGGGGACAGGGGATTTCAACGAGCAGTACTTC. Protein product: CAIRGTGDFNEQYF. The chain recombines TRBV10-3 with TRBJ2-7, with 10 bases that match TRBD1. V trimming: 6 bases; J trimming: 5 bases; junction bases outside the gene matches: 7. This CDR3 is built from 14 residues. Germline lookup yields CDR1 ENHRY and CDR2 SYGVKD.

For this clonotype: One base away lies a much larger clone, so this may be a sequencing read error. The CDR3 spells CASRLSWDNQPQHF. The CDR3, as DNA: TGTGCCAGCAGGCTGTCGTGGGACAATCAGCCCCAGCATTTT. This chain uses TRBV6-1 with TRBJ1-5; D remains unclear. V lost 6 bases, J lost 3 bases, and 12 bases lay in between. Germline V gene sequence: CDR1 MNHNS, CDR2 SASEGT. The CDR3 totals 14 residues.

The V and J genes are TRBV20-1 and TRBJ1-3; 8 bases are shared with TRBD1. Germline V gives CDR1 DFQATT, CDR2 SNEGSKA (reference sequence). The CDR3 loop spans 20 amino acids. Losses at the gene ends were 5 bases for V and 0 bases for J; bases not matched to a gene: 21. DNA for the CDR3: TGCAGTGCTCTTGACCGGGGGACAGGCAGAGGAGAGCTCTCTGGAAACACCATATATTTT. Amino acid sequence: CSALDRGTGRGELSGNTIYF.

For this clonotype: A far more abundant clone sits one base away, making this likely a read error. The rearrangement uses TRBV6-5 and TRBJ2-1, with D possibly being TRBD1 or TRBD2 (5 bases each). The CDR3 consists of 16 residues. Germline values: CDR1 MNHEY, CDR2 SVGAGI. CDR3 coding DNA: TGTGCCAGCAGTGTCTACCGGGACCCTTTTTACAATGAGGAGTTCTTC. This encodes CASSVYRDPFYNEEFF.

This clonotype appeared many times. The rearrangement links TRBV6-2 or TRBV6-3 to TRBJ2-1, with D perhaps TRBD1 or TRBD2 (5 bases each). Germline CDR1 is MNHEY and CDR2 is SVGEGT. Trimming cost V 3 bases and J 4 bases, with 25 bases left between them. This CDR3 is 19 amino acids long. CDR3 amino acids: CASSYPQVSVRGVYNEQFF. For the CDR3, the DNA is TGTGCCAGCAGTTATCCCCAAGTTTCAGTTAGAGGGGTTTACAATGAGCAGTTCTTC.

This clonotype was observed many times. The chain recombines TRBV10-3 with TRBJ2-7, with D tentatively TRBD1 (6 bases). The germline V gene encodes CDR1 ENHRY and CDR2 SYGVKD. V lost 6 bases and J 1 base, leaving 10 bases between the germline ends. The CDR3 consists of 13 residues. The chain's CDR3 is CAIRRQASYEQYF. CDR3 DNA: TGTGCCATCAGGAGACAGGCTTCCTACGAGCAGTACTTC.

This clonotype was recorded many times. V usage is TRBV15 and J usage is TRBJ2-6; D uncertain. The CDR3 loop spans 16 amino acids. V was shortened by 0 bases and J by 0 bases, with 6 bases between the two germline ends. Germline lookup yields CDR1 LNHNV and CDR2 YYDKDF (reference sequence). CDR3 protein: CATSRDRSSGANVLTF. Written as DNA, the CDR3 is TGTGCCACCAGCAGAGATCGGAGCTCTGGGGCCAACGTCCTGACTTTC.

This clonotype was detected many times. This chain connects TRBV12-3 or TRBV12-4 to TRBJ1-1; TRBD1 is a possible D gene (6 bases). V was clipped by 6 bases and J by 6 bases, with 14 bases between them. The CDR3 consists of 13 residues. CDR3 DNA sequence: TGTGCCAGCAGCCCCGCAGGGGACCCTGAAGCTTTCTTT. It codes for CASSPAGDPEAFF.

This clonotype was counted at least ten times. The CDR3 is CASSSSTGEQFF. In DNA form, the CDR3 reads TGTGCCAGCAGCTCCTCCACTGGTGAGCAGTTCTTC. This chain links TRBV12-3 or TRBV12-4 with TRBJ2-1, with D unresolved. The CDR3 length is 12 residues. V was cut by 6 bases and J by 9 bases, with 12 bases left in between.

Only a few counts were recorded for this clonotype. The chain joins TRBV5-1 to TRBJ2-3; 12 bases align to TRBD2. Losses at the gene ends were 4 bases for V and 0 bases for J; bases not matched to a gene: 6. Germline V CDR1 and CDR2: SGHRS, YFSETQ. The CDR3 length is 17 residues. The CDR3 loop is CASSLRTSGVSTDTQYF. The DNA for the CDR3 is TGCGCCAGCAGCCTCCGGACTAGCGGGGTTAGCACAGATACGCAGTATTTT.

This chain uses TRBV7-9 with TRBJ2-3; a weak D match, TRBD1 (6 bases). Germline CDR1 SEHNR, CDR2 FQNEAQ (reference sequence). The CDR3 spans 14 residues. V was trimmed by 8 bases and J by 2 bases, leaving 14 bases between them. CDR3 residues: CASGQSRITDTQYF. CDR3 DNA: TGTGCCAGCGGACAGTCTAGAATCACAGATACGCAGTATTTT. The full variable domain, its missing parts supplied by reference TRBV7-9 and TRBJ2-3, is DTGVSQNPRHKITKRGQNVTFRCDPISEHNRLYWYRQTLGQGPEFLTYFQNEAQLEKSRLLSDRFSAERPKGSFSTLEIQRTEQGDSAMYLCASGQSRITDTQYFGPGTRLTVL.

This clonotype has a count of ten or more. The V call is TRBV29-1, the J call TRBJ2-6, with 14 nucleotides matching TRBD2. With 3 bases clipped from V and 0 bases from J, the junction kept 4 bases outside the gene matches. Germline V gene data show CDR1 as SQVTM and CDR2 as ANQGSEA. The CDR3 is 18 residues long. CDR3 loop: CSVDGTSGGLSGANVLTF. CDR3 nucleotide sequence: TGCAGCGTTGACGGGACTAGCGGGGGCCTCTCTGGGGCCAACGTCCTGACTTTC.

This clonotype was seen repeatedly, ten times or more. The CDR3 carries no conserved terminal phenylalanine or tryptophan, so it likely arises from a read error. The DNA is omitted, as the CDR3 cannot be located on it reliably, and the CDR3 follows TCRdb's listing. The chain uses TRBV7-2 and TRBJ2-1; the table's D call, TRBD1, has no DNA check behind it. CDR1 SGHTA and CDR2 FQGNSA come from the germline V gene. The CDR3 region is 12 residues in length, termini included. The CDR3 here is CASSLAGPVPPE.

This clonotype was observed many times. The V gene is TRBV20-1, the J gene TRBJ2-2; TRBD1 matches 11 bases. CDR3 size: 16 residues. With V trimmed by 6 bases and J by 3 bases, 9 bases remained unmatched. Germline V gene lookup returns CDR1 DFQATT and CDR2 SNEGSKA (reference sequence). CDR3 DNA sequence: TGCAGTGCGCGGCCCGGGACAGGGGGTTACACCGGGGAGCTGTTTTTT. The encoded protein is CSARPGTGGYTGELFF.

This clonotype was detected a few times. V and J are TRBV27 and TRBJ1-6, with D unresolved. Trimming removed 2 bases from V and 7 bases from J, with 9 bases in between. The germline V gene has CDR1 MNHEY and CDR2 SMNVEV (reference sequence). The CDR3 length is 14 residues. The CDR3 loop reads CASSLTVNNSPLHF. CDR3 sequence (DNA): TGTGCCAGCAGTTTAACAGTCAACAATTCACCCCTCCACTTT.

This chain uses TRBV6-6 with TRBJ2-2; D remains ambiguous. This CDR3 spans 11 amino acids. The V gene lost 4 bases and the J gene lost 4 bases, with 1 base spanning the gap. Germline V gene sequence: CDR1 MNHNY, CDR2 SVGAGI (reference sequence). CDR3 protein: CASSFTGELFF. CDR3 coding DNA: TGTGCCAGCAGTTTCACCGGGGAGCTGTTTTTT.